This T cell receptor (beta chain) originates from a study of T cells in Graves' hyperthyroidism and ophthalmopathy. Using RNA transcripts as the source, TCR beta CDR3 regions were amplified. Carried out on the TCR CDR3, a first-round RT-PCR used the HTBI primer set. TCRdb processed the multiplex PCR reads anew with MiXCR; each CDR3 protein has one entry. The table has about 350,000 distinct CDR3 sequences, around 13% seen once. CDR3 length: 15 amino acids. The germline V and J ends were trimmed by 5 bases and 4 bases, with 17 bases remaining between them. Germline V lookup: CDR1 MGHRA, CDR2 YSYEKL. Turning to this clonotype: Its target is unknown.

Findings and caveats of the study: The model predicted ophthalmopathy a median around 6.5 months before onset.

The material sequenced was blood. The V gene is TRBV4-1, the J gene TRBJ1-2, with a tentative D call TRBD1 (5 bases). The receptor was isolated from a woman in her 30s with Graves' hyperthyroidism. The CDR3 bases are TGCGCCAGCAGCGAGGGGAGAGGACTGTCCTATGGCTACACCTTC. Translation gives CASSEGRGLSYGYTF.